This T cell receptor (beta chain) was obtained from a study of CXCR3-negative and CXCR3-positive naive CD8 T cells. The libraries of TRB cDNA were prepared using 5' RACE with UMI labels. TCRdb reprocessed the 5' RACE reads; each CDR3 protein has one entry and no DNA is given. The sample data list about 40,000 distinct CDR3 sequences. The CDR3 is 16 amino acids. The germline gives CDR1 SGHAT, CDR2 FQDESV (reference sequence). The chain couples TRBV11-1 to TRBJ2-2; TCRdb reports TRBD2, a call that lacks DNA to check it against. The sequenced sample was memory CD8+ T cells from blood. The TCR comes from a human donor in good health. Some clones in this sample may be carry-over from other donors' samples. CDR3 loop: CASNYPSGSGTGELFF.